The clone carrying this T cell receptor beta chain was counted a few times. This sample is part of a study of blood T cells in healthy people across ages. The study recruited healthy Caucasian donors from Russia who were aged about 6 to 90. The CDR3 spans 15 residues. The germline V gene encodes CDR1 SGHRS and CDR2 YFSETQ. A second PCR of 7 to 11 cycles used a sample-barcoded 5' primer and a J-beta primer mix. Each of the cDNA molecules was tagged by a template-switch adaptor with 12 random nucleotides. TCRdb passed the 5' RACE reads through MiXCR, listing each CDR3 protein once. The table shows 1.5 million to 2 million distinct CDR3 sequences, with almost 35% occurring only once.

The material sequenced was blood. This TCR was sampled from a woman aged 25-40 years in good health. V usage is TRBV5-1 and J usage is TRBJ2-7, with D perhaps assigned TRBD1 or TRBD2 (5 bases each). The J call may be mistaken, given a closer DNA end match to TRBJ2-5. In DNA, the CDR3 is TGCGCCAGCAGCTTGGACGGGGCGGATGGGGAGACCCAGTACTTC. Its protein is CASSLDGADGETQYF.